The 18 T cell receptor beta chains below come from one sample, sequenced in a study of response to subunit inactivated influenza vaccine. TCRdb recomputed calls from the RT-PCR reads with MiXCR, one row per CDR3 protein. The sample records 500,000 or so distinct CDR3 sequences, approximately 15% being singletons. The source material was CD4+ T cells sorted from PBMCs, sampled around 25 months after vaccination. Source of these receptors: a man in his fifties or sixties who received an inactivated influenza vaccine.

This sequence joins TRBV20-1 and TRBJ2-1; D remains ambiguous. Trimming removed 1 base from V and 8 bases from J, with 9 bases in between. Germline assignment: CDR1 DFQATT and CDR2 SNEGSKA (reference sequence). The CDR3 extends over 12 amino acids. CDR3 amino acids: CSARVPRDEQFF. Here the CDR3 DNA reads TGCAGTGCTAGAGTTCCTAGAGATGAGCAGTTCTTC.

This clonotype appeared many times. The chain employs TRBV4-3 and TRBJ2-3; 11 bases map to TRBD2. Unmatched junction bases numbered 6, after V lost 4 bases and J lost 0 bases. Germline CDR1 is LGHNA and CDR2 is YSLEER. The CDR3 spans 17 residues. The DNA for the CDR3 is TGCGCCAGCAGCCCATGGACTAGCGGGCTAAGCACAGATACGCAGTATTTT. It specifies CASSPWTSGLSTDTQYF.

Only a few counts were recorded for this clonotype. The CDR3 is CASSVSGQRAFF. In nucleotides, the CDR3 is TGTGCCAGCAGCGTATCCGGACAGAGGGCTTTCTTT. V is TRBV9 and J is TRBJ1-1; D is possibly TRBD1 (6 bases). The CDR3 contains 12 residues. In germline, CDR1 is SGDLS, CDR2 YYNGEE. With 1 base removed from V and 11 bases from J, the gap between germline ends came to 12 bases.

The chain employs TRBV4-3 and TRBJ2-5; D may be TRBD1 (6 bases). V was clipped by 0 bases and J by 5 bases, with 16 bases between them. The CDR3 spans 16 residues. From germline, CDR1 is LGHNA and CDR2 YSLEER. The CDR3 protein is CASSQESPRGKETQYF. The CDR3 DNA reads as TGCGCCAGCAGCCAAGAGAGCCCCAGGGGCAAGGAGACCCAGTACTTC.

The rearrangement uses TRBV12-3 or TRBV12-4 and TRBJ1-4; a weak D match, TRBD1 (6 bases). This CDR3 contains 14 residues. With 6 bases removed from V and 5 bases from J, the gap between germline ends came to 13 bases. CDR3 region: CASRTGGTNEKLFF. In DNA, the CDR3 is TGTGCCAGCAGGACAGGCGGAACAAATGAAAAACTGTTTTTT.

The chain uses TRBV12-3 or TRBV12-4 and TRBJ2-2; 7 bases match TRBD2. V trimming: 7 bases; J trimming: 4 bases; junction bases outside the gene matches: 9. This CDR3 has 15 amino acids. The CDR3 here is CASTSGLVPTGELFF. For the CDR3, the DNA is TGTGCCAGCACCTCCGGACTAGTTCCCACCGGGGAGCTGTTTTTT.

The V call is TRBV6-1, the J call TRBJ1-1, with D perhaps TRBD1 (5 bases). This CDR3 spans 16 amino acids. Germline CDR1 and CDR2: MNHNS and SASEGT. V lost 5 bases and J lost 0, with 16 bases in between. This CDR3 reads CASSPYPGLLNTEAFF. CDR3 DNA sequence: TGTGCCAGCAGTCCATACCCGGGACTCTTGAACACTGAAGCTTTCTTT.

V gene TRBV30 combines with J gene TRBJ1-6; D might be TRBD1 (6 bases). The germline CDR1 and CDR2 sequences are GTSNPN and SVGIG (reference sequence). This CDR3 has 13 amino acids. V was pared by 3 bases and J by 9 bases, with 12 bases between. The CDR3 DNA reads TGTGCCTGGAGAACTACAGGGATTTCACCCCTCCACTTT. Translating gives CAWRTTGISPLHF.

This clonotype was observed a handful of times. DNA of the CDR3: TGCGCCAGCAGCTTGGCCGGGGGCCGCTATTCACCCCTCCACTTT. Its protein product is CASSLAGGRYSPLHF. The chain links TRBV5-1 to TRBJ1-6; the D gene is possibly TRBD1 (6 bases). V lost 0 bases and J lost 8, with 12 bases in between. The CDR3 is made up of 15 amino acids. Germline V CDR1 and CDR2: SGHRS, YFSETQ.

The chain employs TRBV7-9 and TRBJ2-2; D might be TRBD1 (6 bases). The CDR3 is 17 amino acids. CDR1 SEHNR and CDR2 FQNEAQ come from the germline V gene (reference sequence). V was clipped by 5 bases and J by 2 bases, with 18 bases between them. Here the CDR3 DNA reads TGTGCCAGCAGCCAAAAAGCCGGACAGTTAAACACCGGGGAGCTGTTTTTT. Residues: CASSQKAGQLNTGELFF.

The chain employs TRBV6-5 and TRBJ2-6; no clear D. This CDR3 is built from 13 residues. V lost 4 bases and J 4 bases, leaving 5 bases between the germline ends. The V gene's germline CDR1 is MNHEY and CDR2 SVGAGI. CDR3 in amino acids: CASSSPGANVLTF. Here the CDR3 DNA reads TGTGCCAGCAGTTCCCCGGGGGCCAACGTCCTGACTTTC.

This clonotype came up a few times. V and J are TRBV28 and TRBJ2-3; 8 positions match TRBD1. J was trimmed by 4 bases and V by 8 bases; bases with no gene match: 8. Germline CDR1 reads MDHEN; CDR2 reads SYDVKM. The CDR3 covers 14 residues. The CDR3 nucleotides read TGTGCCAGCTGGCGGACAGGGTCCGCAGATACGCAGTATTTT. This gives the protein CASWRTGSADTQYF.

This clonotype was seen only a few times. The V call is TRBV7-2, the J call TRBJ1-5, with a weak D call TRBD1 (5 bases). The CDR3 extends over 15 amino acids. Deletions cut 0 bases from V and 5 bases from J, with 11 bases between. CDR1 and CDR2 from the germline V gene are SGHTA and FQGNSA. The CDR3 loop reads CASSLAGTGYQPQHF. CDR3 DNA sequence: TGTGCCAGCAGCTTAGCCGGGACCGGGTATCAGCCCCAGCATTTT. The whole variable domain, filled in from reference TRBV7-2 and TRBJ1-5, reads GAGVSQSPSNKVTEKGKDVELRCDPISGHTALYWYRQSLGQGLEFLIYFQGNSAPDKSGLPSDRFSAERTGGSVSTLTIQRTQQEDSAVYLCASSLAGTGYQPQHFGDGTRLSIL.

This clonotype was seen more than once but under ten times. The chain is built from TRBV5-1 and TRBJ2-1; no firm D call. Per the germline V gene, CDR1 is SGHRS and CDR2 is YFSETQ. This CDR3 has 15 amino acids. Trimming removed 6 bases from V and 0 bases from J, with 13 bases in between. The CDR3 protein is CASTIGRSSYNEQFF. The DNA of the CDR3 is TGCGCCAGCACCATAGGGCGGAGCTCCTACAATGAGCAGTTCTTC.

The chain links TRBV10-3 to TRBJ2-3; 10 bases agree with TRBD2. The V and J ends lost 9 bases and 1 base, in that order; junction bases with no gene match: 7. The V gene's germline CDR1 is ENHRY and CDR2 SYGVKD. The CDR3 totals 15 residues. The CDR3 region has the DNA TGTGCCATACGCCCCGGGACTAGCGGCACAGATACGCAGTATTTT. It translates to CAIRPGTSGTDTQYF.

The chain has TRBV20-1 and TRBJ2-3, with TRBD2 matching 7 bases. The CDR3 loop spans 14 amino acids. Trimming cost V 3 bases and J 2 bases; bases outside gene matches: 5. CDR1 and CDR2 from the germline V gene are DFQATT and SNEGSKA (reference sequence). Here the CDR3 reads CSASWGGTTDTQYF. The DNA for the CDR3 is TGCAGTGCTAGCTGGGGGGGGACCACAGATACGCAGTATTTT.

This clonotype has a handful of counts. The chain is built from TRBV11-1 and TRBJ2-7; 14 nucleotides agree with TRBD2. CDR3 size: 19 residues. Germline trimming cut 5 bases from V and 1 base from J; bases unmatched to any gene: 13. Per the germline V gene, CDR1 is SGHAT and CDR2 is FQDESV (reference sequence). This CDR3 is CASSGRGTSGSWGSYEQYF. DNA for the CDR3: TGTGCCAGCAGCGGCCGAGGGACTAGCGGGAGTTGGGGTTCCTACGAGCAGTACTTC.

This clonotype was seen a handful of times. The chain combines TRBV7-9 with TRBJ1-1, with D maybe TRBD1 (5 bases). Germline lookup yields CDR1 SEHNR and CDR2 FQNEAQ (reference sequence). The germline V and J ends were trimmed by 6 bases and 1 base, with 15 bases remaining between them. The CDR3 is made up of 15 amino acids. The CDR3 nucleotides are TGTGCCAGCAGTCGAAGGGGACGGCGGAACACTGAAGCTTTCTTT. Protein sequence: CASSRRGRRNTEAFF.